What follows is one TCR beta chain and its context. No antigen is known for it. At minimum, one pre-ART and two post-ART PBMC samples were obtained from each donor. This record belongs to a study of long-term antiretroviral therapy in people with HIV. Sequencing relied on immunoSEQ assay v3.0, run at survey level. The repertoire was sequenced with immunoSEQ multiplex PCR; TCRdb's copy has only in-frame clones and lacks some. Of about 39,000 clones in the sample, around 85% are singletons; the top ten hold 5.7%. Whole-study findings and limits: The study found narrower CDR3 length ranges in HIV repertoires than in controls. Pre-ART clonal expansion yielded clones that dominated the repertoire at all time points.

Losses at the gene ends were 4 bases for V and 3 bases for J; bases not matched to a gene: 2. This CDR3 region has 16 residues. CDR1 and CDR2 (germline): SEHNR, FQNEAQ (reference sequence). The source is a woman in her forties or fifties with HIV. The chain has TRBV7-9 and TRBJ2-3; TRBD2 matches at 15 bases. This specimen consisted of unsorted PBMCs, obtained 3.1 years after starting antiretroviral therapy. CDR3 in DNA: TGTGCCAGCAGCTCCGGACTAGCGGGGGGGACAGATACGCAGTATTTT. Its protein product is CASSSGLAGGTDTQYF.